This TCR beta chain was captured by sequencing in a study of beta chain features in type 1 diabetes. Study overall: The patients were much like the healthy donors in age, gender and cell yields.

This clone came up a few times. Its antigen is unidentified. The CDR3 is 14 residues long. The V end was cut by 1 base, the J end by 7 bases, with 8 bases between. Germline V gene sequence: CDR1 SEHNR, CDR2 FQNEAQ (reference sequence). Each sorted population was over 95% pure. Expressed TCRB transcripts were sequenced, since all the RNA that had been isolated was reverse transcribed. Only in-frame clones appear in the TCRdb table, and some are missing; sequencing was by immunoSEQ multiplex PCR. This table holds about 650,000 clones, over 10% found once. Overall study findings and caveats: PCR might pick shorter templates more often, in the same way for patients and controls. The study found moderately but significantly shorter TCRB CDR3s in all four CD4+ subsets of Type 1 diabetes patients. Whether TCRB rearrangement is influenced by HLA type was left unresolved in this analysis.

This TCR derives from a man aged 25 to 40 with type 1 diabetes. The chain carries TRBV7-9 and TRBJ1-6; the D is unclear. Sample: naive CD4+ T cells from blood. CDR3 loop: CASSLEGRNSPLHF. CDR3 nucleotide sequence: TGTGCCAGCAGCTTAGAGGGCAGAAATTCACCCCTCCACTTT.